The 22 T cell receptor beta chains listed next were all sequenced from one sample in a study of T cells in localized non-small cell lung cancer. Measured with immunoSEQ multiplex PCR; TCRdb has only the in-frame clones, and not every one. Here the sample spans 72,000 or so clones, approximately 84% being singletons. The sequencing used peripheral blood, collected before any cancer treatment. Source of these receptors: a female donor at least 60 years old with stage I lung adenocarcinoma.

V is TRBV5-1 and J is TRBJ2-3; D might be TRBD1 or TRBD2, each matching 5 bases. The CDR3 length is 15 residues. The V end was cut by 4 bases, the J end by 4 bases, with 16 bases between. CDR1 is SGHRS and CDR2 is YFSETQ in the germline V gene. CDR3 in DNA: TGCGCCAGCAGCCGGGACGAAGGACGGTCAGATACGCAGTATTTT. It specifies CASSRDEGRSDTQYF.

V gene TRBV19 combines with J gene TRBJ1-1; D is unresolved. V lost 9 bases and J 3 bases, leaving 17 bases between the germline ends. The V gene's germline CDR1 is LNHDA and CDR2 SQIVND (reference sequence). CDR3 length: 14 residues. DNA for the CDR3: TGTGCCAGCCGCCCCATCGGAACCTACACTGAAGCTTTCTTT. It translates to CASRPIGTYTEAFF.

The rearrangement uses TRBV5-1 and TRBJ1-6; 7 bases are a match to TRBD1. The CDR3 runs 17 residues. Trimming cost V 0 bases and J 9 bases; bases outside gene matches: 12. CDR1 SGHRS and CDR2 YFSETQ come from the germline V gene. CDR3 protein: CASSLGYRGGSGSPLHF. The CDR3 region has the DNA TGCGCCAGCAGCTTGGGGTACAGGGGTGGATCTGGTTCACCCCTCCACTTT.

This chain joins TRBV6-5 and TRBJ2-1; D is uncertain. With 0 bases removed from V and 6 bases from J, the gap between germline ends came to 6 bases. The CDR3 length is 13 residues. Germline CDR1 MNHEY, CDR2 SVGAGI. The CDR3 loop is CASSYSRLNEQFF. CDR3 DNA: TGTGCCAGCAGTTACTCTCGACTCAATGAGCAGTTCTTC.

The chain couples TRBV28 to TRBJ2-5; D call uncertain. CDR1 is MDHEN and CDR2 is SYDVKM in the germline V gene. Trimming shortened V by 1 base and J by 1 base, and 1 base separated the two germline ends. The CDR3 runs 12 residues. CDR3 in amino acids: CASSLFQETQYF. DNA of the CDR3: TGTGCCAGCAGTTTATTCCAAGAGACCCAGTACTTC.

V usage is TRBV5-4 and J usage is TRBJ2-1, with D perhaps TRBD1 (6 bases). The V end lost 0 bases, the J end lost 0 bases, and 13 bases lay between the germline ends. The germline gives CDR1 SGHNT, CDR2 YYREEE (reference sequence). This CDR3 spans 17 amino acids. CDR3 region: CASSLARGRVSYNEQFF. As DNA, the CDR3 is TGTGCCAGCAGCTTGGCCAGGGGCAGAGTCTCCTACAATGAGCAGTTCTTC.

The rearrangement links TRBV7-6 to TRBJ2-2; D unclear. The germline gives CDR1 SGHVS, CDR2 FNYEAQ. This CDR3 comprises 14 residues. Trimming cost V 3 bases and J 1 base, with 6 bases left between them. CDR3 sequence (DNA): TGTGCCAGCAGCTTTAGAGGGAACACCGGGGAGCTGTTTTTT. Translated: CASSFRGNTGELFF.

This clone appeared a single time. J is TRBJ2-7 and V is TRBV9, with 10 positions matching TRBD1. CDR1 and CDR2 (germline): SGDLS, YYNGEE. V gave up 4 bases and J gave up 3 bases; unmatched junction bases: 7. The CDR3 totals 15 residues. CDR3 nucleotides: TGTGCCAGCAGCCCCCAAGACAGGGGGCTCTACGAGCAGTACTTC. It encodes CASSPQDRGLYEQYF.

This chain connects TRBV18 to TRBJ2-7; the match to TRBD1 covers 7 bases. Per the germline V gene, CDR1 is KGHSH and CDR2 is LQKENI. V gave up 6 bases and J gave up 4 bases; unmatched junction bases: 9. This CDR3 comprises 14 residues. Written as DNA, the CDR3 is TGTGCCAGCTCGTCCGGGACAGATCATTACGAGCAGTACTTC. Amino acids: CASSSGTDHYEQYF.

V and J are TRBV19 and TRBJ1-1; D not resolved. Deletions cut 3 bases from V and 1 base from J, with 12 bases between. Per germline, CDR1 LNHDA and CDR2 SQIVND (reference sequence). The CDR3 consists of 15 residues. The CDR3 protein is CASSITAIQNTEAFF. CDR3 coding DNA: TGTGCCAGTAGTATTACAGCCATACAGAACACTGAAGCTTTCTTT.

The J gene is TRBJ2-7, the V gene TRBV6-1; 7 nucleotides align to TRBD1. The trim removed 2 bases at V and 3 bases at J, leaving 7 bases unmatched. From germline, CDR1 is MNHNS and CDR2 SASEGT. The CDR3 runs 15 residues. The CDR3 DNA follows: TGTGCCAGCAGTGAATTTAGACAGGGCCGCTACGAGCAGTACTTC. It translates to CASSEFRQGRYEQYF.

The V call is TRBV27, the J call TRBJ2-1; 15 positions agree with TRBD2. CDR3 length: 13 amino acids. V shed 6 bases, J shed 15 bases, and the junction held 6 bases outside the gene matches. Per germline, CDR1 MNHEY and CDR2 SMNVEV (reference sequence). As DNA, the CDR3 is TGTGCCAGCAGCTCGGGACTAGCGGGAGGTTGGTTCTTC. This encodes CASSSGLAGGWFF.

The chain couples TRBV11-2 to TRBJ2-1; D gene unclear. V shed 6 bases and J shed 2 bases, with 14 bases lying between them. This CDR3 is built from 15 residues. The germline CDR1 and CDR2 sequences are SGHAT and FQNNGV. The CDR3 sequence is CASRPSGGTYNEQFF. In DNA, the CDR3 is TGTGCCAGCAGGCCCTCGGGTGGGACCTACAATGAGCAGTTCTTC.

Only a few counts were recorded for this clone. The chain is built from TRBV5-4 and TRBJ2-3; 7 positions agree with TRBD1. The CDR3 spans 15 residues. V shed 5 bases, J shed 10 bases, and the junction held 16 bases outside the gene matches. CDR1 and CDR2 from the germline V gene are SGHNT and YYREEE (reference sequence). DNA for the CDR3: TGTGCCAGCAGAAAAGAAGGGACAGTCCTCCCATCGCAGTATTTT. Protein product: CASRKEGTVLPSQYF. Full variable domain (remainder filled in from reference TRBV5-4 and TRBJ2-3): ETGVTQSPTHLIKTRGQQVTLRCSSQSGHNTVSWYQQALGQGPQFIFQYYREEENGRGNFPPRFSGLQFPNYSSELNVNALELDDSALYLCASRKEGTVLPSQYFGPGTRLTVL.

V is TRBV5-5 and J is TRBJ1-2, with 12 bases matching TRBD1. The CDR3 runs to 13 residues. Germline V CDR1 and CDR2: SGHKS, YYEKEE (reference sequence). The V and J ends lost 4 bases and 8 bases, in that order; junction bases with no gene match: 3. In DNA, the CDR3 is TGTGCCAGCAGCGGGACAGGGGGCATGGGCTACACCTTC. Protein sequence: CASSGTGGMGYTF.

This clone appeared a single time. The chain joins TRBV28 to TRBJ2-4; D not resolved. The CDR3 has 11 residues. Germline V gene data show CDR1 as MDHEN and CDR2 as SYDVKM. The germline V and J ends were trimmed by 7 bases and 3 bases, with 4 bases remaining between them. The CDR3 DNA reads TGTGCCAGCACTTTCAAAAACATTCAGTACTTC. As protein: CASTFKNIQYF.

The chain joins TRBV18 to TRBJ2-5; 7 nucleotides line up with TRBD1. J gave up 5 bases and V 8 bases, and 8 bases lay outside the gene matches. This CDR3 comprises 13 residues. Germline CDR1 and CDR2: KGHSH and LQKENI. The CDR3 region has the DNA TGTGCCAGCATAAGGGGGCGCGGGGAGACCCAGTACTTC. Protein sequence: CASIRGRGETQYF.

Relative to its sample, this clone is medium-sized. CDR3 loop: CASSPHDGREQGYTF. The CDR3, as DNA: TGTGCCAGTAGTCCTCATGACGGGAGGGAACAAGGCTACACCTTC. The rearrangement links TRBV19 to TRBJ1-2; D is undetermined. Trimming cost V 5 bases and J 8 bases, with 21 bases left between them. The CDR3 runs to 15 residues. Germline V gives CDR1 LNHDA, CDR2 SQIVND (reference sequence). The full variable domain, in which reference TRBV19 and TRBJ1-2 provide the parts outside the CDR3, is DGGITQSPKYLFRKEGQNVTLSCEQNLNHDAMYWYRQDPGQGLRLIYYSQIVNDFQKGDIAEGYSVSREKKESFPLTVTSAQKNPTAFYLCASSPHDGREQGYTFGSGTRLTVV.

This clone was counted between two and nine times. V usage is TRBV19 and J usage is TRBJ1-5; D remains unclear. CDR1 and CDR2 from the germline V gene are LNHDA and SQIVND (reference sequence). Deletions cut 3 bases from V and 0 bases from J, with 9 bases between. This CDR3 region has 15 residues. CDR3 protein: CASSITAISNQPQHF. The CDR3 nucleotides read TGTGCCAGTAGTATTACGGCGATTAGCAATCAGCCCCAGCATTTT.

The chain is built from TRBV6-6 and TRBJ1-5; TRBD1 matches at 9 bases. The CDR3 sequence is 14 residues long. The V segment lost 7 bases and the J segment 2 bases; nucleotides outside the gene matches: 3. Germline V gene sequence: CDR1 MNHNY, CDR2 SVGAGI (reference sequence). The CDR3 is CASTRTGGNQPQHF. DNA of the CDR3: TGTGCCAGCACCAGGACAGGGGGCAATCAGCCCCAGCATTTT.

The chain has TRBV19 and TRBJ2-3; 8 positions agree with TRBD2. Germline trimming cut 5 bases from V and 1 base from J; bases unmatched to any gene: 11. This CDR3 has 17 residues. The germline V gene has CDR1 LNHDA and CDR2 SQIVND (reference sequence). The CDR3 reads CASSGRSGRSGTDTQYF. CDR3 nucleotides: TGTGCCAGTAGTGGTCGGAGCGGGAGAAGTGGCACAGATACGCAGTATTTT.

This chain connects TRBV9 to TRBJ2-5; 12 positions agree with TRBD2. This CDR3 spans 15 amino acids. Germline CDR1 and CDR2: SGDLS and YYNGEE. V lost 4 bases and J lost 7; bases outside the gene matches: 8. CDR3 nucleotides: TGTGCCAGCAGCCCCCGGACTAGCGGGGACAGGACCCAGTACTTC. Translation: CASSPRTSGDRTQYF. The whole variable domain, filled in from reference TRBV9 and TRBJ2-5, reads DSGVTQTPKHLITATGQRVTLRCSPRSGDLSVYWYQQSLDQGLQFLIQYYNGEERAKGNILERFSAQQFPDLHSELNLSSLELGDSALYFCASSPRTSGDRTQYFGPGTRLLVL.